Shown below are 5 T cell receptor beta chains from a single sample sequenced in a study of T and B cells in COVID-19 patients. Multiplex PCR with BIOMED2 TRB-A/B primer pools amplified TRB rearrangements. MiXCR, run by TCRdb on the multiplex PCR reads, gives a single entry per CDR3 protein. The sample includes roughly 16,000 distinct CDR3 sequences, about 31% seen only once; the top ten take approximately 1.1%. From blood, roughly 240-550 ng of genomic DNA served as TRB template. Sequencing was done on a sample of blood. Receptors were obtained from a human donor who had recovered from COVID-19.

The chain employs TRBV5-6 and TRBJ2-3, with 9 bases matching TRBD2. The CDR3 sequence is 16 residues long. Germline V CDR1 and CDR2: SGHDT, YYEEEE. V was clipped by 4 bases and J by 2 bases; unmatched bases: 8. CDR3 loop: CASSTLAGTPTDTQYF. The CDR3 DNA sequence: TGTGCCAGCAGCACGCTAGCGGGAACCCCCACAGATACGCAGTATTTT.

As to this clonotype: Just one base apart from a much larger clone, this may be a read error. V is TRBV27 and J is TRBJ2-5; D is undetermined. Germline-derived CDR1 and CDR2 are MNHEY and SMNVEV (reference sequence). The CDR3 contains 15 residues. V was clipped by 4 bases and J by 4 bases, with 16 bases between them. CDR3 region: CASSSVLAPGETQYF. CDR3 nucleotide sequence: TGTGCCAGCAGTTCAGTCCTCGCACCCGGAGAGACCCAGTACTTC.

This clonotype was picked up a small number of times. The chain recombines TRBV19 with TRBJ1-1, with unresolved D. V lost 3 bases and J lost 1, with 12 bases in between. Germline V CDR1 and CDR2: LNHDA, SQIVND (reference sequence). The CDR3 is made up of 15 amino acids. The CDR3 region has the DNA TGTGCCAGTAGTATGCCCAGCCGGGGGAACACTGAAGCTTTCTTT. Translated: CASSMPSRGNTEAFF.

The chain's CDR3 is CATSEGQGIRETQYF. The CDR3 DNA reads TGTGCCACCAGTGAAGGACAGGGGATTCGGGAGACCCAGTACTTC. V is TRBV24-1 and J is TRBJ2-5, with 9 bases matching TRBD1. The CDR3 has 15 amino acids. V was pared by 4 bases and J by 5 bases, with 7 bases of the junction left unmatched. Germline assignment: CDR1 KGHDR and CDR2 SFDVKD.

The chain combines TRBV7-6 with TRBJ2-3; 7 bases align to TRBD2. CDR1 and CDR2 (germline): SGHVS, FNYEAQ. The CDR3 has 13 residues. Trimming cost V 5 bases and J 7 bases; bases outside gene matches: 6. The CDR3 nucleotides read TGTGCCAGCAGCCCGACGGGGGGATATACGCAGTATTTT. Amino acids: CASSPTGGYTQYF. The complete variable domain, with remaining parts taken from reference TRBV7-6 and TRBJ2-3, reads GAGVSQSPRYKVTKRGQDVALRCDPISGHVSLYWYRQALGQGPEFLTYFNYEAQQDKSGLPNDRFSAERPEGSISTLTIQRTEQRDSAMYRCASSPTGGYTQYFGPGTRLTVL.